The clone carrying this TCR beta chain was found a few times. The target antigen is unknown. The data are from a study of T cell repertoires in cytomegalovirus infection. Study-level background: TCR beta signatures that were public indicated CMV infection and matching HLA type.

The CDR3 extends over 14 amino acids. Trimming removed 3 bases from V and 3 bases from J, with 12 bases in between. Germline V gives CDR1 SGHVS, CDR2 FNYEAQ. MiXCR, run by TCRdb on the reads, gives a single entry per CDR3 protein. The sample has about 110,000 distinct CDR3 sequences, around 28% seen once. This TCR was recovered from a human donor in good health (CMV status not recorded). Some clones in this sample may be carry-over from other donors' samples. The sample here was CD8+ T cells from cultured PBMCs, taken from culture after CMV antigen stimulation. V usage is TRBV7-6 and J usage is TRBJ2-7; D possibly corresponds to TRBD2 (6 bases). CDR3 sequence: CASSFGGKDYEQYF. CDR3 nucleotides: TGTGCCAGCAGCTTCGGGGGAAAGGACTACGAGCAGTACTTC.